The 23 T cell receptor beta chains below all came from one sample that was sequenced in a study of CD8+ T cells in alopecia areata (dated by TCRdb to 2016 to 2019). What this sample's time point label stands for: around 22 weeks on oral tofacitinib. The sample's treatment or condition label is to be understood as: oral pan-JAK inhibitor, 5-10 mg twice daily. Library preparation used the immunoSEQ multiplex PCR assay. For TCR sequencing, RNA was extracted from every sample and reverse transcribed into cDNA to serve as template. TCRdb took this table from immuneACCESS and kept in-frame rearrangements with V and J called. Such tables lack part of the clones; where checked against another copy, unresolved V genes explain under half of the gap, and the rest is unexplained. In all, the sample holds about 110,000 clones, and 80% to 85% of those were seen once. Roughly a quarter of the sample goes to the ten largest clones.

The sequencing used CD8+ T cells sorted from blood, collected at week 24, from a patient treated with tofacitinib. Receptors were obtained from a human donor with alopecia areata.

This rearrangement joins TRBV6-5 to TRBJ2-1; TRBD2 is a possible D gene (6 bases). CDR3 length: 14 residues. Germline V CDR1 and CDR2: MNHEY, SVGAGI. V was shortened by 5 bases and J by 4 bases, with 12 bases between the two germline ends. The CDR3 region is CASSAFGGYNEQFF. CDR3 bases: TGTGCCAGCAGTGCTTTTGGGGGGTACAATGAGCAGTTCTTC.

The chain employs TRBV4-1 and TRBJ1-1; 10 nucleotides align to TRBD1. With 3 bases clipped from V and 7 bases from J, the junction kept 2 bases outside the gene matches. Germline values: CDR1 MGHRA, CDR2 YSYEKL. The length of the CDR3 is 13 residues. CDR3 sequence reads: CASSQGQGLEAFF. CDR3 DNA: TGCGCCAGCAGCCAGGGACAGGGGCTTGAAGCTTTCTTT.

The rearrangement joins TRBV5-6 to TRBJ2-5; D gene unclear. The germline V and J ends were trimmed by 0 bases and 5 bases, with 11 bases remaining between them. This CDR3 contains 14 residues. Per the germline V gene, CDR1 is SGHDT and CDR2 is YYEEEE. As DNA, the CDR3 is TGTGCCAGCAGCTTGGGCAACTTGAGGGAGACCCAGTACTTC. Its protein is CASSLGNLRETQYF. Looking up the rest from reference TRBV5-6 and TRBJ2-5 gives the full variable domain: DAGVTQSPTHLIKTRGQQVTLRCSPKSGHDTVSWYQQALGQGPQFIFQYYEEEERQRGNFPDRFSGHQFPNYSSELNVNALLLGDSALYLCASSLGNLRETQYFGPGTRLLVL.

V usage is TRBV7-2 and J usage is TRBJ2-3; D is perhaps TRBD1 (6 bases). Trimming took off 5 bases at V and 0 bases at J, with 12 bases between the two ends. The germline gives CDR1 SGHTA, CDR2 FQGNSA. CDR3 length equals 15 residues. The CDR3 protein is CASSPYTGSTDTQYF. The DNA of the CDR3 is TGTGCCAGCAGCCCGTATACAGGGAGCACAGATACGCAGTATTTT.

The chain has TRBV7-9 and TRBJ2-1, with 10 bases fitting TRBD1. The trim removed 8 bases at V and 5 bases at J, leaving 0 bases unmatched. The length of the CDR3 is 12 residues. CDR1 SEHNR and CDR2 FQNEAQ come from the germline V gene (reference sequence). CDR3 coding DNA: TGTGCCAGCGGGACAGGGGACAATGAGCAGTTCTTC. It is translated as CASGTGDNEQFF.

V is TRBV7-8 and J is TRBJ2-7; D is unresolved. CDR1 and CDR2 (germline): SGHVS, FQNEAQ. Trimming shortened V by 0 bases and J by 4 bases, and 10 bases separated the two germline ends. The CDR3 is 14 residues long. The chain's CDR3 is CASSLAGSIYEQYF. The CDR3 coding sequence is TGTGCCAGCAGCTTAGCGGGCAGCATTTACGAGCAGTACTTC.

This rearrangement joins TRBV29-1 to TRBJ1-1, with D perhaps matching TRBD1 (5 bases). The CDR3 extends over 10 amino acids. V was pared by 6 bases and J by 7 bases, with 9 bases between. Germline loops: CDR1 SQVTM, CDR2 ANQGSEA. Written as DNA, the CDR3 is TGCAGCGTGATACAGGTTGAAGCTTTCTTT. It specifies CSVIQVEAFF.

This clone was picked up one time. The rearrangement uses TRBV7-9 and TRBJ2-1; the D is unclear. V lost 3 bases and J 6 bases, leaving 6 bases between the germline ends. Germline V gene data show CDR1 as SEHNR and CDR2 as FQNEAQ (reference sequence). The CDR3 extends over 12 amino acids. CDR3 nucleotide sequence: TGTGCCAGCAGCTTCGGTAGCAATGAGCAGTTCTTC. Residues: CASSFGSNEQFF.

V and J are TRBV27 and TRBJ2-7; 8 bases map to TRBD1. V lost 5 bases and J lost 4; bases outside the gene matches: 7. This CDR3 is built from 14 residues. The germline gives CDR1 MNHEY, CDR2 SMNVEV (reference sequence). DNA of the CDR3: TGTGCCAGCAGTCTCATCGACAGGGGATACGAGCAGTACTTC. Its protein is CASSLIDRGYEQYF.

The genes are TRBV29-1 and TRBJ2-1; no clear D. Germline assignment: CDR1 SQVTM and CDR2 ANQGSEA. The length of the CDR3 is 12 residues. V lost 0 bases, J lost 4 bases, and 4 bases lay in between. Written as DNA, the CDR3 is TGCAGCGTTGAAGACAATTACAATGAGCAGTTCTTC. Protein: CSVEDNYNEQFF.

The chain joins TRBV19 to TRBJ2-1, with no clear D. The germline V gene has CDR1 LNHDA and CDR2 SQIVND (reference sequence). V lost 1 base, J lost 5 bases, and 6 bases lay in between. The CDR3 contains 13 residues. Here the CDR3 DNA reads TGTGCCAGTAGTATAGGCAGAAACAATGAGCAGTTCTTC. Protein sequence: CASSIGRNNEQFF.

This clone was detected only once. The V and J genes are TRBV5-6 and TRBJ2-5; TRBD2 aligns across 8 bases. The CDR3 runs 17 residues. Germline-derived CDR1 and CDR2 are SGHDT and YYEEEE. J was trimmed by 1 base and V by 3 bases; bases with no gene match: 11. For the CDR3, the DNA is TGTGCCAGCAGCTCCAACTTACTAGCGGTGCCCCAAGAGACCCAGTACTTC. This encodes CASSSNLLAVPQETQYF.

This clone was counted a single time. The CDR3: CAISGDREETQYF. CDR3 nucleotide sequence: TGTGCCATCAGTGGGGACAGGGAAGAGACCCAGTACTTC. This sequence joins TRBV10-3 and TRBJ2-5, with 9 bases fitting TRBD1. The CDR3 spans 13 residues. Per the germline V gene, CDR1 is ENHRY and CDR2 is SYGVKD. Germline trimming cut 4 bases from V and 3 bases from J; bases unmatched to any gene: 0.

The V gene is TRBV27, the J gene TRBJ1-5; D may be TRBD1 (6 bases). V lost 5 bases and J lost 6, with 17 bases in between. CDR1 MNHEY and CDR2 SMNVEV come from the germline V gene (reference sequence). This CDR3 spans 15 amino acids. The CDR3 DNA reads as TGTGCCAGCAGTACATTACAGGGAAGCGCTCAGCCCCAGCATTTT. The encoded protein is CASSTLQGSAQPQHF.

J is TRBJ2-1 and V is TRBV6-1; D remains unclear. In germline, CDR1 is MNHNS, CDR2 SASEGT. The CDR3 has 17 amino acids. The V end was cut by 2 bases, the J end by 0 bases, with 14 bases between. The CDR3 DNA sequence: TGTGCCAGCAGTGAAAGTCCCCCGGCCAGCTCCTACAATGAGCAGTTCTTC. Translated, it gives CASSESPPASSYNEQFF.

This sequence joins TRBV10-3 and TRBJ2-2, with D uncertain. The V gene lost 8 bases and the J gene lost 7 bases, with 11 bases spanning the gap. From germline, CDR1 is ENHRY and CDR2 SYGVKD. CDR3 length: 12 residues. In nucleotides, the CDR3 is TGTGCCATCGTACGGGCCAACGGGGAGCTGTTTTTT. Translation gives CAIVRANGELFF.

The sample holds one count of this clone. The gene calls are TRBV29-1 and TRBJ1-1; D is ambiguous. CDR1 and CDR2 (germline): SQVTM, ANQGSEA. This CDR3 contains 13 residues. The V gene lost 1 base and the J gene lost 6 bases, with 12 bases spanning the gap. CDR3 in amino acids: CSVEVPPGAEAFF. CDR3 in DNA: TGCAGCGTTGAAGTTCCCCCGGGCGCTGAAGCTTTCTTT.

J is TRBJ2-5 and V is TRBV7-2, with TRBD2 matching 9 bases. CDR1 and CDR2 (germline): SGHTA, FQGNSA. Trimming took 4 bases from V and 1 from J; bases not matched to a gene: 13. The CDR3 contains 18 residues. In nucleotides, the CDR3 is TGTGCCAGCAGCTCCACACCTATAGCGGGGGCCAGCCAAGAGACCCAGTACTTC. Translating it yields CASSSTPIAGASQETQYF.

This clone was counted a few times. The CDR3: CASSPTTGIYEQYF. CDR3 bases: TGTGCCAGCAGCCCAACGACAGGGATATACGAGCAGTACTTC. This rearrangement joins TRBV14 to TRBJ2-7, with 7 bases identical to TRBD1. CDR3 length equals 14 residues. Germline V gene data show CDR1 as SGHDN and CDR2 as FVKESK. V dropped 4 bases and J dropped 4; count of bases not matched to a gene: 7.

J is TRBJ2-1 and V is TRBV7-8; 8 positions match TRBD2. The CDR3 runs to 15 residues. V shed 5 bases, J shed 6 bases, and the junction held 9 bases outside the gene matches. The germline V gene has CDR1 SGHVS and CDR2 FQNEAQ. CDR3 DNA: TGTGCCAGCAGCCCACCGGGACTAGTATTCAATGAGCAGTTCTTC. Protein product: CASSPPGLVFNEQFF. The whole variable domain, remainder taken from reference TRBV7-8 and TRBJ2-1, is GAGVSQSPRYKVAKRGQDVALRCDPISGHVSLFWYQQALGQGPEFLTYFQNEAQLDKSGLPSDRFFAERPEGSVSTLKIQRTQQEDSAVYLCASSPPGLVFNEQFFGPGTRLTVL.

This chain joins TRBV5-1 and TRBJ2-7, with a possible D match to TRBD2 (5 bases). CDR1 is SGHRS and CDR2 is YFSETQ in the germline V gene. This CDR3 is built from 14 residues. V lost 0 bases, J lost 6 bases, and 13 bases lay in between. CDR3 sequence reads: CASSLAREAAEQYF. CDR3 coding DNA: TGCGCCAGCAGCTTGGCCCGGGAAGCCGCCGAGCAGTACTTC.

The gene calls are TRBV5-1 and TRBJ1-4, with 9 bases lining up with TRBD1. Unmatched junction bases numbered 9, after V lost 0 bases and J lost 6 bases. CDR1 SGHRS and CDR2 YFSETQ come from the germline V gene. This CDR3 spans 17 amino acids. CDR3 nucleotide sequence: TGCGCCAGCAGCTTGGAAGGCGGTGGGACAGGGTATGAAAAACTGTTTTTT. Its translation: CASSLEGGGTGYEKLFF.

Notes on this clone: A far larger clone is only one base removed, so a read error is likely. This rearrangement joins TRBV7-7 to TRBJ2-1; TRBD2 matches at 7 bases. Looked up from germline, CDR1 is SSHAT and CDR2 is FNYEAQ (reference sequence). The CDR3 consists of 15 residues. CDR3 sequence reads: CASSLTGGEYNEQFF. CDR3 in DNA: TGTGCTAGCAGCTTAACTGGGGGGGAATACAATGAGCAGTTCTTC.